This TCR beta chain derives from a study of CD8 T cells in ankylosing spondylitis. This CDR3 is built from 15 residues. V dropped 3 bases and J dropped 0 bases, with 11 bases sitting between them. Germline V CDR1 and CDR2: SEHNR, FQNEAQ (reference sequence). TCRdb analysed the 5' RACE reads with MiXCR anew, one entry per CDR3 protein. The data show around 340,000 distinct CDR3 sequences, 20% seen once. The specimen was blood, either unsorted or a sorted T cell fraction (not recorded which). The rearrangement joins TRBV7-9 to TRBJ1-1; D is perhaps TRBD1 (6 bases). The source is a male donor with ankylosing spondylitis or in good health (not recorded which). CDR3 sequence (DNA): TGTGCCAGCAGCTTGACAGGTTACATGAACACTGAAGCTTTCTTT. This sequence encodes CASSLTGYMNTEAFF. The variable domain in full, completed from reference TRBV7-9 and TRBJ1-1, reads DTGVSQNPRHKITKRGQNVTFRCDPISEHNRLYWYRQTLGQGPEFLTYFQNEAQLEKSRLLSDRFSAERPKGSFSTLEIQRTEQGDSAMYLCASSLTGYMNTEAFFGQGTRLTVV.